These 23 T cell receptor beta chains came from one sample sequenced in a study of stem cell transplantation in POMP-related autoinflammatory disease. Sequencing was performed with immunoSEQ multiplex PCR; in TCRdb, only in-frame clones are kept and a portion is missing. The sample records 33,000 or so clones, 80% to 90% being singletons. The source material was CD4+ T cells from PBMCs, sampled before stem cell transplantation. The receptors come from a human donor with POMP-related autoinflammation and immune dysregulation (PRAID).

V is TRBV11-3 and J is TRBJ2-1; the D gene is possibly TRBD1 (5 bases). The CDR3 runs to 15 residues. The germline V gene has CDR1 SGHNT and CDR2 YENEEA. V was cut by 1 base and J by 2 bases, with 9 bases left in between. The CDR3 DNA reads TGTGCCAGCAGCTTAGGGGTAGGGGCCTACAATGAGCAGTTCTTC. It encodes CASSLGVGAYNEQFF.

This sequence joins TRBV15 and TRBJ1-2, with D perhaps TRBD1 (6 bases). CDR1 and CDR2 from the germline V gene are LNHNV and YYDKDF (reference sequence). V shed 1 base and J shed 8 bases, with 11 bases lying between them. The CDR3 spans 13 residues. This chain's CDR3 is CATSRVAGDGYTF. In DNA, the CDR3 is TGTGCCACCAGCAGAGTTGCAGGGGACGGCTACACCTTC.

This clone is a singleton in its sample. The V call is TRBV29-1, the J call TRBJ2-1; TRBD2 might be the D (5 bases). This CDR3 spans 10 amino acids. The germline V gene encodes CDR1 SQVTM and CDR2 ANQGSEA. V was clipped by 4 bases and J by 7 bases, with 5 bases between them. The CDR3 loop is CSVGGNEQFF. In DNA form, the CDR3 reads TGCAGCGTTGGCGGGAATGAGCAGTTCTTC.

The chain carries TRBV4-2 and TRBJ2-2; perhaps TRBD2 as D (7 bases). Trimming removed 2 bases at V and 5 bases at J, with 12 bases between. In germline, CDR1 is LGHNA, CDR2 YNFKEQ. This CDR3 spans 15 amino acids. DNA for the CDR3: TGTGCCAGCAGCCAAACAGGGAGGGGAACCGGGGAGCTGTTTTTT. Its translation: CASSQTGRGTGELFF.

The rearrangement uses TRBV7-8 and TRBJ2-3, with TRBD2 matching 7 bases. The CDR3 has 15 amino acids. Germline lookup yields CDR1 SGHVS and CDR2 FQNEAQ. V trimming: 7 bases; J trimming: 0 bases; junction bases outside the gene matches: 7. The CDR3 is CASNPGLPSTDTQYF. CDR3 sequence (DNA): TGTGCCAGCAACCCGGGACTACCTAGCACAGATACGCAGTATTTT.

The V gene is TRBV10-1, the J gene TRBJ1-5, with a possible D match to TRBD1 (5 bases). The V end lost 8 bases, the J end lost 4 bases, and 12 bases lay between the germline ends. The CDR3 length is 13 residues. From germline, CDR1 is WNHNN and CDR2 SYGVQD (reference sequence). The CDR3 DNA follows: TGCGCCAGCCAGCAGGGCCCTAATCAGCCCCAGCATTTT. Translation: CASQQGPNQPQHF.

The chain couples TRBV5-4 to TRBJ2-5; D is perhaps TRBD2 (5 bases). CDR1 and CDR2 (germline): SGHNT, YYREEE (reference sequence). Between the trimmed V and J ends, which lost 0 bases and 1 base, there was a span of 10 bases. The CDR3 is made up of 15 amino acids. The DNA for the CDR3 is TGTGCCAGCAGCTTGGGTTCGGGGAGCCAAGAGACCCAGTACTTC. Translation gives CASSLGSGSQETQYF. The full variable domain, completed using reference TRBV5-4 and TRBJ2-5, is ETGVTQSPTHLIKTRGQQVTLRCSSQSGHNTVSWYQQALGQGPQFIFQYYREEENGRGNFPPRFSGLQFPNYSSELNVNALELDDSALYLCASSLGSGSQETQYFGPGTRLLVL.

The V gene is TRBV4-1, the J gene TRBJ2-5, with 7 bases that match TRBD2. V gave up 6 bases and J gave up 4 bases; unmatched junction bases: 8. The CDR3 covers 14 residues. The germline CDR1 and CDR2 sequences are MGHRA and YSYEKL. Written as DNA, the CDR3 is TGCGCCAGCAGACTTACAGCGGGAAGAGAGACCCAGTACTTC. Its translation is CASRLTAGRETQYF.

The rearrangement joins TRBV5-4 to TRBJ2-4; D could derive from TRBD1 or TRBD2 (6 bases each). V lost 10 bases to trimming and J lost 1 base, with 12 bases between them. Germline V gene lookup returns CDR1 SGHNT and CDR2 YYREEE (reference sequence). There are 13 residues in the CDR3. CDR3 residues: CAGGLAAKNIQYF. The CDR3 nucleotides are TGTGCCGGGGGGCTAGCGGCCAAAAACATTCAGTACTTC.

In DNA form, the CDR3 reads TGTGCCAGCAGGGATCGGTGGAATGAGCAGTTCTTC. Its protein is CASRDRWNEQFF. The V and J genes are TRBV6-6 and TRBJ2-1; D is unclear. The CDR3 loop spans 12 amino acids. Germline V CDR1 and CDR2: MNHNY, SVGAGI (reference sequence). The V end lost 6 bases, the J end lost 7 bases, and 10 bases lay between the germline ends.

This rearrangement joins TRBV5-1 to TRBJ2-1; 9 nucleotides agree with TRBD1. This CDR3 comprises 15 residues. The junction had 6 bases not matched to a gene; V was cut back by 2 bases and J by 6 bases. Germline assignment: CDR1 SGHRS and CDR2 YFSETQ. The CDR3 DNA reads TGCGCCAGCAGCTTAGGGACAGGGAGTGTCAATGAGCAGTTCTTC. It codes for CASSLGTGSVNEQFF.

The V call is TRBV25-1, the J call TRBJ1-1; TRBD1 is a possible D gene (6 bases). CDR3 length: 14 amino acids. CDR1 MGHDK and CDR2 SYGVNS come from the germline V gene. Trimming took off 6 bases at V and 3 bases at J, with 14 bases between the two ends. The CDR3 protein is CASSATGSHTEAFF. The CDR3 region has the DNA TGTGCCAGCAGCGCAACAGGGTCCCACACTGAAGCTTTCTTT.

The chain recombines TRBV5-4 with TRBJ2-1; 8 bases are shared with TRBD1. There are 16 residues in the CDR3. CDR1 is SGHNT and CDR2 is YYREEE in the germline V gene (reference sequence). J lost 8 bases, V lost 0 bases, and 10 bases had no gene match. The CDR3 spells CASSLGWAGGRDEQFF. The DNA for the CDR3 is TGTGCCAGCAGCTTGGGTTGGGCAGGGGGCAGGGATGAGCAGTTCTTC.

The gene calls are TRBV9 and TRBJ1-1; 9 nucleotides match TRBD1. The V gene end was trimmed by 0 bases and the J gene end by 3 bases; junction bases not matched to a gene: 9. This CDR3 has 17 residues. Germline values: CDR1 SGDLS, CDR2 YYNGEE. As DNA, the CDR3 is TGTGCCAGCAGCGTAGGTTTGGGACAGGGCCGGCACACTGAAGCTTTCTTT. Its translation is CASSVGLGQGRHTEAFF.

This chain joins TRBV6-5 and TRBJ2-5, with a possible D match to TRBD1 (6 bases). Germline values: CDR1 MNHEY, CDR2 SVGAGI. V lost 5 bases and J 5 bases, leaving 12 bases between the germline ends. CDR3 length equals 13 residues. The CDR3 loop is CASSPGAPETQYF. CDR3 in DNA: TGTGCCAGCAGTCCAGGGGCGCCGGAGACCCAGTACTTC.

This chain connects TRBV5-5 to TRBJ1-4; D unresolved. The CDR3 is 14 amino acids. Germline V gene sequence: CDR1 SGHKS, CDR2 YYEKEE (reference sequence). V gave up 0 bases and J gave up 5 bases, with 8 bases separating them. The chain's CDR3 is CASSLDLSNEKLFF. CDR3 nucleotide sequence: TGTGCCAGCAGCTTGGACCTCTCAAATGAAAAACTGTTTTTT.

The chain has TRBV10-2 and TRBJ2-7; weak D call: TRBD1 (5 bases). There are 11 residues in the CDR3. Germline-derived CDR1 and CDR2 are WSHSY and SAAADI. V lost 10 bases, J lost 3 bases, and 10 bases lay in between. The CDR3 protein is CATVTDYEQYF. The DNA for the CDR3 is TGCGCCACCGTGACAGACTACGAGCAGTACTTC.

The genes are TRBV10-1 and TRBJ2-5, with D possibly TRBD1 on 5 matching bases. Trimming took off 5 bases at V and 1 base at J, with 8 bases between the two ends. The germline gives CDR1 WNHNN, CDR2 SYGVQD (reference sequence). CDR3 size: 13 residues. CDR3 protein: CASSQGPQETQYF. The CDR3 nucleotides read TGCGCCAGCAGTCAGGGCCCCCAAGAGACCCAGTACTTC.

J is TRBJ2-7 and V is TRBV5-4; 14 bases are a match to TRBD2. Germline trimming cut 4 bases from V and 3 bases from J; bases unmatched to any gene: 6. The V gene's germline CDR1 is SGHNT and CDR2 YYREEE (reference sequence). The CDR3 is 16 amino acids. CDR3 protein: CASSLGLAGGYYEQYF. The DNA of the CDR3 is TGTGCCAGCAGCCTAGGACTAGCGGGAGGTTACTACGAGCAGTACTTC.

The chain couples TRBV7-9 to TRBJ1-4; 7 positions match TRBD1. The CDR3 runs 14 residues. With 3 bases clipped from V and 6 bases from J, the junction kept 4 bases outside the gene matches. CDR1 is SEHNR and CDR2 is FQNEAQ in the germline V gene (reference sequence). The CDR3 DNA sequence: TGTGCCAGCAGCTTTGGGACAGCCGATGAAAAACTGTTTTTT. Its translation is CASSFGTADEKLFF.

The genes are TRBV18 and TRBJ2-5; D ambiguous. Trimming pared 2 bases from V and 2 bases from J, leaving 6 bases between. The CDR3 runs to 13 residues. Germline assignment: CDR1 KGHSH and CDR2 LQKENI. CDR3 region: CASSPDTQETQYF. CDR3 bases: TGTGCCAGCTCACCAGATACTCAAGAGACCCAGTACTTC.

CDR3 DNA: TGTGCCAGCAGCTTTGGGGGAGGGAAGGACGAGCAGTACTTC. Translation gives CASSFGGGKDEQYF. The rearrangement links TRBV7-9 to TRBJ2-7; 7 positions agree with TRBD2. Germline-derived CDR1 and CDR2 are SEHNR and FQNEAQ (reference sequence). The CDR3 length is 14 residues. Losses at the gene ends were 3 bases for V and 5 bases for J; bases not matched to a gene: 7.

The chain is built from TRBV6-6 and TRBJ1-2; D not certain. Germline V gene lookup returns CDR1 MNHNY and CDR2 SVGAGI (reference sequence). Trimming took off 7 bases at V and 3 bases at J, with 15 bases between the two ends. The CDR3 has 14 amino acids. The DNA of the CDR3 is TGTGCCAGCACGACACAGTGGAGGGACTATGGCTACACCTTC. Encoded protein: CASTTQWRDYGYTF.